Sequencing of this TCR beta chain was carried out in a study of blood T cells in healthy people across ages. Next came a second PCR, run for about 6 to 11 cycles, which used a sample-barcoded 5' primer along with a J-beta primer mix. TCRdb re-analysed the 5' RACE reads in MiXCR, keeping a single row per CDR3 protein. Among approximately 2,000,000 distinct CDR3 sequences listed, approximately 39% were seen once. Study results and caveats: As age increased, TCR beta diversity per million T cells fell in a roughly linear fashion.

As regards this clonotype: As yet, its antigen is unknown.

Caucasian individuals from Russia who were healthy and aged about 6 to 95 acted as donors. The study isolated at least 6.5 million PBMCs from each sample. Specimen: blood. The TCR was taken from a human donor in good health.

The CDR3 loop is CASSPGGGSRLYGYTF. CDR3 nucleotides: TGTGCCAGCAGCCCGGGAGGCGGGAGCCGCCTCTATGGCTACACCTTC. The rearrangement links TRBV7-9 to TRBJ1-2; D not certain. Trimming stripped 5 bases from V and 4 bases from J, with 20 bases between. This CDR3 spans 16 amino acids. From germline, CDR1 is SEHNR and CDR2 FQNEAQ (reference sequence).